One sample yielded the 24 T cell receptor beta chains listed below, sequenced in a study of T cells after somatic rescue of genetic block. The table came from immunoSEQ multiplex PCR; TCRdb's copy has only in-frame clones and leaves some out. The sample has about 120,000 clones, 90% to 95% seen once. Material for sequencing was peripheral blood mononuclear cells (PBMCs). Every receptor here comes from a woman between 18 and 29 years old.

The V gene is TRBV30, the J gene TRBJ1-2; no firm D call. The CDR3 is made up of 14 amino acids. Germline lookup yields CDR1 GTSNPN and CDR2 SVGIG (reference sequence). V lost 3 bases, J lost 1 base, and 12 bases lay in between. This chain's CDR3 is CAWSPSRFNYGYTF. For the CDR3, the DNA is TGTGCCTGGAGCCCCTCGAGGTTTAACTATGGCTACACCTTC. The whole variable domain, filled in from reference TRBV30 and TRBJ1-2, reads SQTIHQWPATLVQPVGSPLSLECTVEGTSNPNLYWYRQAAGRGLQLLFYSVGIGQISSEVPQNLSASRPQDRQFILSSKKLLLSDSGFYLCAWSPSRFNYGYTFGSGTRLTVV.

This chain connects TRBV7-3 to TRBJ2-1; D tentatively fits TRBD1 or TRBD2 (5 bases each). Trimming took off 3 bases at V and 9 bases at J, with 15 bases between the two ends. Per germline, CDR1 SGHTA and CDR2 FQGTGA. The CDR3 length is 14 residues. The chain's CDR3 is CASSLGPTRGEQFF. In nucleotides, the CDR3 is TGTGCCAGCAGCTTGGGACCCACGAGGGGTGAGCAGTTCTTC.

The chain recombines TRBV7-3 with TRBJ2-1; the match to TRBD2 covers 7 bases. V shed 1 base, J shed 3 bases, and the junction held 9 bases outside the gene matches. Germline-derived CDR1 and CDR2 are SGHTA and FQGTGA. This CDR3 has 17 residues. The DNA for the CDR3 is TGTGCCAGCAGCTTAAGGTTGCCGGGGGGAGGCTACAATGAGCAGTTCTTC. This translates into CASSLRLPGGGYNEQFF.

The chain recombines TRBV19 with TRBJ1-1; TRBD1 might be the D (6 bases). CDR3 length: 14 residues. Trimming took off 3 bases at V and 0 bases at J, with 8 bases between the two ends. Germline V gene lookup returns CDR1 LNHDA and CDR2 SQIVND (reference sequence). The CDR3: CASSIGQLNTEAFF. As DNA, the CDR3 is TGTGCCAGTAGTATTGGACAGCTGAACACTGAAGCTTTCTTT. The variable domain in full, with the rest retrieved from reference TRBV19 and TRBJ1-1, is DGGITQSPKYLFRKEGQNVTLSCEQNLNHDAMYWYRQDPGQGLRLIYYSQIVNDFQKGDIAEGYSVSREKKESFPLTVTSAQKNPTAFYLCASSIGQLNTEAFFGQGTRLTVV.

V usage is TRBV19 and J usage is TRBJ1-1; no firm D call. Germline V CDR1 and CDR2: LNHDA, SQIVND (reference sequence). This CDR3 is built from 12 residues. The germline V and J ends were trimmed by 5 bases and 5 bases, with 9 bases remaining between them. The CDR3 sequence is CASSAVRTEAFF. The CDR3 DNA is TGTGCCAGTAGTGCGGTTAGGACTGAAGCTTTCTTT. The full variable domain, rest sourced from reference TRBV19 and TRBJ1-1, is DGGITQSPKYLFRKEGQNVTLSCEQNLNHDAMYWYRQDPGQGLRLIYYSQIVNDFQKGDIAEGYSVSREKKESFPLTVTSAQKNPTAFYLCASSAVRTEAFFGQGTRLTVV.

This chain uses TRBV7-9 with TRBJ1-2; D is possibly TRBD1 (5 bases). With 2 bases removed from V and 0 bases from J, the gap between germline ends came to 16 bases. The CDR3 is 17 residues long. Looked up from germline, CDR1 is SEHNR and CDR2 is FQNEAQ (reference sequence). CDR3 in amino acids: CASSLSSPGTANYGYTF. The CDR3 nucleotides are TGTGCCAGCAGCTTATCCTCTCCCGGGACGGCTAACTATGGCTACACCTTC.

This chain joins TRBV12-5 and TRBJ1-3; D unclear. Germline CDR1 reads LGHNT; CDR2 reads FRNRAP. Trimming pared 0 bases from V and 0 bases from J, leaving 6 bases between. The length of the CDR3 is 15 residues. The CDR3 region has the DNA TGTGCTAGTGGTTTGGTACTAGTCTCTGGAAACACCATATATTTT. Translated: CASGLVLVSGNTIYF.

This clone has only one observation. This rearrangement joins TRBV5-4 to TRBJ1-2, with D possibly being TRBD1 (5 bases). The V gene lost 3 bases and the J gene lost 3 bases, with 12 bases spanning the gap. CDR3 length: 14 amino acids. Germline V gene data show CDR1 as SGHNT and CDR2 as YYREEE (reference sequence). This CDR3 is CASSSQGLHYGYTF. The CDR3 DNA sequence: TGTGCCAGCAGCTCCCAGGGTTTACACTATGGCTACACCTTC.

The rearrangement uses TRBV19 and TRBJ1-5; D call uncertain. CDR1 is LNHDA and CDR2 is SQIVND in the germline V gene (reference sequence). This CDR3 has 17 amino acids. V dropped 1 base and J dropped 2 bases, with 15 bases sitting between them. The CDR3 bases are TGTGCCAGTAGTATAGGTTGGAAGGCTTCGGGCAATCAGCCCCAGCATTTT. This codes for CASSIGWKASGNQPQHF. Full variable domain (rest looked up from reference TRBV19 and TRBJ1-5): DGGITQSPKYLFRKEGQNVTLSCEQNLNHDAMYWYRQDPGQGLRLIYYSQIVNDFQKGDIAEGYSVSREKKESFPLTVTSAQKNPTAFYLCASSIGWKASGNQPQHFGDGTRLSIL.

The rearrangement links TRBV2 to TRBJ2-7, with 7 bases lining up with TRBD1. CDR3 length: 14 residues. The germline V gene has CDR1 SNHLY and CDR2 FYNNEI. Trimming at V came to 2 bases and at J to 3 bases, leaving 4 bases not matched to a gene. CDR3 coding DNA: TGTGCCAGCAGTGAATCGAGACAGGGCTACGAGCAGTACTTC. Translated, it gives CASSESRQGYEQYF.

Here the CDR3 DNA reads TGTGCCATCAGTGCGTCGGGCACAGATACGCAGTATTTT. Amino acids: CAISASGTDTQYF. V usage is TRBV10-3 and J usage is TRBJ2-3; D is ambiguous. Germline values: CDR1 ENHRY, CDR2 SYGVKD. The V gene lost 4 bases and the J gene lost 1 base, with 6 bases spanning the gap. There are 13 residues in the CDR3.

The chain recombines TRBV19 with TRBJ1-5; weak D call: TRBD1 (5 bases). Germline-derived CDR1 and CDR2 are LNHDA and SQIVND (reference sequence). The CDR3 is 17 residues long. V was trimmed by 0 bases and J by 2 bases, leaving 14 bases between them. CDR3 bases: TGTGCCAGTAGTATAGAGCTAGGGGTAATGGGCAATCAGCCCCAGCATTTT. It codes for CASSIELGVMGNQPQHF.

CDR3: CASSPPDRPTGELFF. CDR3 in DNA: TGCGCCAGCAGCCCTCCGGACAGACCAACCGGGGAGCTGTTTTTT. The chain uses TRBV5-1 and TRBJ2-2; a weak D match, TRBD1 (6 bases). V was trimmed by 4 bases and J by 5 bases, leaving 15 bases between them. The CDR3 runs to 15 residues. Per the germline V gene, CDR1 is SGHRS and CDR2 is YFSETQ.

A single count supports this clone. V is TRBV18 and J is TRBJ2-7, with D perhaps matching TRBD2 (5 bases). The germline V gene encodes CDR1 KGHSH and CDR2 LQKENI. V was clipped by 3 bases and J by 2 bases, with 11 bases between them. The CDR3 has 14 residues. The CDR3 is CASSPRAATYEQYF. The CDR3 region has the DNA TGTGCCAGCTCACCCCGAGCGGCGACCTACGAGCAGTACTTC.

The chain uses TRBV19 and TRBJ1-1, with D hard to call. CDR1 and CDR2 from the germline V gene are LNHDA and SQIVND (reference sequence). The CDR3 spans 15 residues. Trimming cost V 4 bases and J 3 bases, with 15 bases left between them. In DNA, the CDR3 is TGTGCCAGTAGTAGGTGGGCAGATCCTTACACTGAAGCTTTCTTT. Translation: CASSRWADPYTEAFF.

CDR3 DNA: TGTGCCAGCAGCGGCCACCCCGACGGGGCGGTAAGCACAGATACGCAGTATTTT. Translated: CASSGHPDGAVSTDTQYF. V and J are TRBV7-9 and TRBJ2-3; D may be TRBD1 or TRBD2 (5 bases each). Germline V gene sequence: CDR1 SEHNR, CDR2 FQNEAQ (reference sequence). This CDR3 region has 18 residues. The V and J ends lost 5 bases and 0 bases respectively, with 21 bases between them.

The V and J genes are TRBV27 and TRBJ2-3, with unresolved D. In germline, CDR1 is MNHEY, CDR2 SMNVEV (reference sequence). The CDR3 is made up of 15 amino acids. The V end lost 6 bases, the J end lost 6 bases, and 19 bases lay between the germline ends. Here the CDR3 reads CASRLRPLPPDTQYF. As DNA, the CDR3 is TGTGCCAGCAGACTGAGGCCGCTACCTCCGGATACGCAGTATTTT.

This clone occurred a few times. The chain couples TRBV10-3 to TRBJ1-2; 9 bases match TRBD1. Germline assignment: CDR1 ENHRY and CDR2 SYGVKD. There are 16 residues in the CDR3. After removal of 3 bases from V and 1 base from J, the junction contained 6 bases not matched to a gene. The CDR3 coding sequence is TGTGCCATCAGTGATCCGGACAGGGGATTTAACTATGGCTACACCTTC. Translation gives CAISDPDRGFNYGYTF.

The chain recombines TRBV2 with TRBJ2-7; 9 bases are a match to TRBD1. CDR3 length: 14 amino acids. Germline V gene data show CDR1 as SNHLY and CDR2 as FYNNEI. With V trimmed by 6 bases and J by 2 bases, 5 bases remained unmatched. The CDR3 spells CASRPGQGTYEQYF. In nucleotides, the CDR3 is TGTGCCAGCAGACCGGGACAGGGTACCTACGAGCAGTACTTC.

The rearrangement uses TRBV6-1 and TRBJ2-5; 8 nucleotides match TRBD1. Per the germline V gene, CDR1 is MNHNS and CDR2 is SASEGT. This CDR3 contains 14 residues. V trimming: 6 bases; J trimming: 9 bases; junction bases outside the gene matches: 12. The CDR3 spells CASRAGTGRSAQYF. The CDR3, as DNA: TGTGCCAGCAGAGCCGGGACAGGACGATCGGCCCAGTACTTC.

V gene TRBV10-2 combines with J gene TRBJ1-1, with D maybe TRBD1 (5 bases). Trimming left V 5 bases short and J 4 bases short, with 14 bases between. The CDR3 is 14 amino acids. CDR1 WSHSY and CDR2 SAAADI come from the germline V gene. CDR3 in amino acids: CASSSSGGGTEAFF. CDR3 coding DNA: TGCGCCAGCAGTTCGTCGGGGGGGGGCACTGAAGCTTTCTTT.

This chain links TRBV28 with TRBJ1-4, with 10 bases fitting TRBD1. Germline CDR1 MDHEN, CDR2 SYDVKM. V shed 6 bases and J 2 bases; nucleotides not matched to a gene: 6. The CDR3 is 16 residues long. CDR3 coding DNA: TGTGCCAGCAGGGTGGACAGGGGGGGCACTAATGAAAAACTGTTTTTT. It is translated as CASRVDRGGTNEKLFF. Using reference TRBV28 and TRBJ1-4 for the parts outside the CDR3, the full variable domain is DVKVTQSSRYLVKRTGEKVFLECVQDMDHENMFWYRQDPGLGLRLIYFSYDVKMKEKGDIPEGYSVSREKKERFSLILESASTNQTSMYLCASRVDRGGTNEKLFFGSGTQLSVL.

This clone was seen only once. The chain combines TRBV2 with TRBJ2-3, with D possibly being TRBD1 (5 bases). The V end was cut by 7 bases, the J end by 12 bases, with 17 bases between. From germline, CDR1 is SNHLY and CDR2 FYNNEI. The CDR3 consists of 12 residues. CDR3 nucleotide sequence: TGTGCCAGCACCTCCGACAGCCGGGTTCAGTATTTT. This gives the protein CASTSDSRVQYF.

The rearrangement joins TRBV7-9 to TRBJ2-7; possible D gene TRBD2, 6 bases. This CDR3 spans 13 amino acids. The germline V gene has CDR1 SEHNR and CDR2 FQNEAQ (reference sequence). The V and J ends lost 1 base and 7 bases respectively, with 11 bases between them. The CDR3 region has the DNA TGTGCCAGCAGCTTAGGCCGGGGGAGGGAGCAGTACTTC. Translated, it gives CASSLGRGREQYF.